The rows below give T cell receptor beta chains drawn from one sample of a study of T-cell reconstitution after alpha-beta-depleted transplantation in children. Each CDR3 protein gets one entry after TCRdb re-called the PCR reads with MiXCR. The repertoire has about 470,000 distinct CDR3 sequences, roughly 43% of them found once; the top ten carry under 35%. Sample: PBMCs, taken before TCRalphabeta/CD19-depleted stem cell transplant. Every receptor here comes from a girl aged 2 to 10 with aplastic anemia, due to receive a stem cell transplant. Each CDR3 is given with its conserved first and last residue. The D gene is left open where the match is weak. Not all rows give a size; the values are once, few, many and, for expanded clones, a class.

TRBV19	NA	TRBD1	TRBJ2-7	TGTGCCAGCCGCCCGGGACAGAGTTCCAACGAGCAGTACTTC	CASRPGQSSNEQYF
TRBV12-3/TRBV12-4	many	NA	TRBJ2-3	TGTGCCAGCAGTCGGGACTTAGGGTACACAGATACGCAGTATTTT	CASSRDLGYTDTQYF
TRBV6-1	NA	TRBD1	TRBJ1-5	TGTGCCAGCAGCCGGGACAGGGGGGAGCAGCCCCAGCATTTT	CASSRDRGEQPQHF
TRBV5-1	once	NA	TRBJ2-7	TGCGCCAGCAGCTTGAAAACAGGCCACTACGAGCAGTACTTC	CASSLKTGHYEQYF
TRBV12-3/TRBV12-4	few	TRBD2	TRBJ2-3	TGTGCCAGCAGCCCGCGGGGGTCGGGGAGGCTACTAACAGATACGCAGTATTTT	CASSPRGSGRLLTDTQYF
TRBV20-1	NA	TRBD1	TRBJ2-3	TGCAGTGCTAGGACGACAGGGCACACAGATACGCAGTATTTT	CSARTTGHTDTQYF
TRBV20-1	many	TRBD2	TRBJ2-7	TGCAGTGCTAAAACTAGCGGGAGAGGGTACGAGCAGTACTTC	CSAKTSGRGYEQYF
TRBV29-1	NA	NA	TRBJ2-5	TGCAGCGTTGATTGGGGGGCAGGGGAAGAGACCCAGTACTTC	CSVDWGAGEETQYF
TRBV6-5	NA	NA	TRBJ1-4	TGTGCCAGCGGAAACAGGGAAAAACTGTTTTTT	CASGNREKLFF
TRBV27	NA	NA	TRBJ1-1	TGTGCCAGCAGTTTACACGGACGGACAAAGGCCACTGAAGCTTTCTTT	CASSLHGRTKATEAFF
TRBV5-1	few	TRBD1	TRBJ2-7	TGCGCCAGCAGCTTACTGCCGGACAGGCACGAGCAGTACTTC	CASSLLPDRHEQYF
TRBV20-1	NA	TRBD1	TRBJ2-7	TGCAGTGCTAGAGTCAGAAGGACAGGGATAGGGGAGCAGTACTTC	CSARVRRTGIGEQYF
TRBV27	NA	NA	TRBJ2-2	TGTGCCATCAGGGGCCCGAACACCGGGGAGCTGTTTTTT	CAIRGPNTGELFF
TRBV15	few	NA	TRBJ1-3	TGTGCCACCAGCAGACTACGGGGGCTTGGAAACACCATATATTTT	CATSRLRGLGNTIYF
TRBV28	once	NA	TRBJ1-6	TGTGCCAGCAGAACGGAAAGCCCCTATAATTCACCCCTCCACTTT	CASRTESPYNSPLHF
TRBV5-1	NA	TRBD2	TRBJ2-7	TGCGCCAGCACCGAAAGCGGGAGCTACGAGCAGTACTTC	CASTESGSYEQYF
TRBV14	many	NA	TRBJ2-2	TGTGCCAGCAGCTTAATGCCGTCGGCCGGGGAGCTGTTTTTT	CASSLMPSAGELFF
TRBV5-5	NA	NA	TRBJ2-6	TGTGCCAGCAGGCTCAACGCCCAAAGCATCTCTGGGGCCAACGTCCTGACTTTC	CASRLNAQSISGANVLTF
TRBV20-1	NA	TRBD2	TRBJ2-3	TGCAGTGCTAGGACTAGCGAAGGTGTTGATACGCAGTATTTT	CSARTSEGVDTQYF
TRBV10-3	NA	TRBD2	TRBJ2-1	TGTGCCATCAGTGAGTCGCTTAGCGGGAGTGAGTATGAGCAGTTCTTC	CAISESLSGSEYEQFF
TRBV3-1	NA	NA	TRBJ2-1	TGTGCCAGCAGCCGGAGCGGCCCGTTCTACAATGAGCAGTTCTTC	CASSRSGPFYNEQFF
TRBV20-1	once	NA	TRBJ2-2	TGCAGTGCTAGAGATCCAGGAAGAGAGACCGGGGAGCTGTTTTTT	CSARDPGRETGELFF
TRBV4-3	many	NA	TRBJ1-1	TGCGCCAGCAGCCAAGACAGGAACACTGAAGCTTTCTTT	CASSQDRNTEAFF
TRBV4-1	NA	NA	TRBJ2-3	TGCGCCAGCCCTGCGGCGAGGAGTTCGGATACGCAGTATTTT	CASPAARSSDTQYF
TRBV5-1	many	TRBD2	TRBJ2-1	TGCGCCAGCAGCCCCCGAAGCGGGAGTTTGAATGAGCAGTTCTTC	CASSPRSGSLNEQFF
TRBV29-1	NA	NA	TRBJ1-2	TGCAGCGTTGAAGAGGGGTCCTATGGCTACACCTTC	CSVEEGSYGYTF
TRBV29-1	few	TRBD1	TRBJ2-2	TGCAGCGTTGCTCGTTCGAGGGACAGGGGGCGCTTAGGGACCGGGGAGCTGTTTTTT	CSVARSRDRGRLGTGELFF
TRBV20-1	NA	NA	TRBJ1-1	TGCAGTGCTAGAGAGGGGGCGCGAGAAGCTTTCTTT	CSAREGAREAFF